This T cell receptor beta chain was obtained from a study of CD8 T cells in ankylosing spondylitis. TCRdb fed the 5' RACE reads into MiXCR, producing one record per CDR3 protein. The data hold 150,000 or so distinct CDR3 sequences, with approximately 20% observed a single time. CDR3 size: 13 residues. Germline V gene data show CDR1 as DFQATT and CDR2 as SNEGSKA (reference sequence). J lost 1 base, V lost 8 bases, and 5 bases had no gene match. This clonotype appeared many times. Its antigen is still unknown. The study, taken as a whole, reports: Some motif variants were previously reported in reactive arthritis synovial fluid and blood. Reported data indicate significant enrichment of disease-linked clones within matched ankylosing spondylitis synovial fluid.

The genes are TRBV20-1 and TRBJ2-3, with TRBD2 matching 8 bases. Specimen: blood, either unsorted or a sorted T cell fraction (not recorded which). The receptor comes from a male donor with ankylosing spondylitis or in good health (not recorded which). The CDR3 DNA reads TGCAGTCCCCTAGCGGGCCGCACAGATACGCAGTATTTT. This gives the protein CSPLAGRTDTQYF.